This T cell receptor beta chain derives from a study of blood T cell repertoires in acute mononucleosis (dated by TCRdb to about 2020). Regarding the study in general: To capture the primary response, acute-phase samples were obtained within 2 weeks of when symptoms began. A mean blood EBV load of 3.8 log10 genome copies per million B cells was observed during acute infection, and a mean blood EBV load of around 2.6 was observed at convalescence. In the acute phase, YVL-BR-specific cells accounted for a mean of about 2% of blood CD8 T cells, and GLC-BM-specific cells for a mean of around 1%. The study at large found these results: In TCR repertoire selection for BRLF1 (YVL-BR), TCRalpha CDR3 motifs had a dominant role, while TCRbeta had a minimal role. Only about 9.5% of unique acute clonotypes persisted into convalescence, yet these made up most of the response; new diverse de novo clonotypes seemingly replaced the rest. With only a few donors in the cohort, group averages were based on very few individuals. Because only a fraction of each donor's blood was analyzed, sampling error might partly account for the low clonotype overlap between the acute and convalescent samples.

From a lookup of the germline V gene, CDR1 and CDR2 are MNHNS and SASEGT. There are 14 amino acids in the CDR3, from cysteine to phenylalanine inclusive. Here the CDR3 DNA is all that survives: 42 bases in frame from base 1. At the junction V is shortened by 6 bases and J by 7 bases; bases outside the gene matches: 12. The time point label for this specimen denotes: acute infectious mononucleosis, at clinical presentation within 2 weeks of symptom onset (visit 1). Over primary infection, the study followed CD8 T cell responses to two immunodominant EBV epitopes: BRLF1 109 (YVL-BR) and BMLF1 280 (GLC-BM). Primary EBV infection was indicated by a positive serum heterophile antibody test and EBV viral capsid antigen-specific IgM. Magnetic positive selection (MACS) was first used to enrich total CD8 T cells from PBMCs. A FACSAria III was used to sort live CD3+ CD8+ tetramer+ cells to a purity above 90%. Cell sorting used a PE-conjugated tetramer carrying the BRLF1 109-117 peptide. Directly ex vivo after tetramer sorting, the TCR repertoires of EBV epitope-specific CD8 T cells were deep-sequenced at acute infection and at convalescence. The donors were a few individuals between 18 and 29 years old who had clinical acute infectious mononucleosis along with laboratory evidence of primary EBV infection. Heparinized peripheral blood was collected when donors presented clinically with mononucleosis symptoms and again about 6 months afterward. PBMCs were isolated by Ficoll-Paque density gradient centrifugation.

For TCR profiling, total RNA from at least 10,000 sorted tetramer+ CD8 T cells was reverse transcribed into cDNA. PCR with primers that anneal to V and J regions amplified CDR3 regions and added unique molecular identifiers to track templates. The immunoSEQ platform, including its sequencing and error-correction standards, was used to profile TCRalpha and TCRbeta chains. Per the original workflow: Clonal copy numbers were corrected for sequencing and PCR errors, and CDR3s were defined according to IMGT conventions. Analysis was restricted to productive rearrangements and performed with immunoSEQ Analyzer versions 2.0 and 3.0, while gene-pairing frequencies underwent further processing in Microsoft Excel. Circos plots were used to visualize V-J pairings, and MEME plus a custom motifSearch program were used to find CDR3 motifs. The OLGA algorithm was used to calculate the probability of generation of TCR sequences. Clonotypes found at both visits were termed persistent, clonotypes found only in the acute phase were termed nonpersistent, and clonotypes found only at convalescence were termed de novo. A public TCR was defined as an amino acid clonotype used by more than one donor. This is the immuneACCESS table as TCRdb keeps it, with only in-frame sequences that have V and J called. A part of the clones is gone; compared with another copy, unresolved V genes explain less than half, and the rest is unexplained. That table is the source of V, J and clone size, and D and trimming were worked out from the DNA. Here the sample has 5,500 to 8,500 clones; 20% to 25% occur a single time. In total, the top ten clones hold around 26% of the sample.

This clone was seen a handful of times. No quality values exist for individual bases; no much larger clone is one base distant. This clonotype was obtained from a woman younger than 30 with infectious mononucleosis caused by EBV. The sample was EBV YVL epitope tetramer+ CD8+ T cells sorted from PBMCs, taken during acute infectious mononucleosis. The cell subset or site label corresponds to: CD8 T cells binding a tetramer with EBV BRLF1 109-117 peptide (YVL-BR). The rearrangement joined TRBV6-1 to TRBJ2-7; TRBD1 lines up with 7 middle nucleotides. DNA sequence: TGTGCCAGCAGCCCGGCAGGGGGATTGAGGGAGCAGTACTTC. Its amino acids are CASSPAGGLREQYF.